A selection of T cell receptor beta chains follows, all from one sample in a study of T cell responses to AZD1222 COVID-19 vaccine. The data were produced by immunoSEQ multiplex PCR, yet TCRdb's version contains in-frame clones alone and is incomplete. The table includes roughly 200,000 clones, 85% to 95% detected once. The specimen comprised peripheral blood, sampled on day 0 of MenACWY control vaccination. These TCRs come from an adult in good health. CDR3s include the opening cysteine and the closing phenylalanine or tryptophan. A D gene is named only where the DNA matches it firmly. Size values are once, few and many counts, or a class for expanded clones, and some rows have none.

-,TRBJ2-5,TRBV3-1/TRBV3-2,-,TGTGCCAGCAGCCAAGGTGCAGTCCAACAAGAGACCCAGTACTTC,CASSQGAVQQETQYF
-,TRBJ1-1,TRBV19,-,TGTGCCAGTAGTATATATCGGGACACTGAAGCTTTCTTT,CASSIYRDTEAFF
-,TRBJ2-1,TRBV19,-,TGTGCCAGTAGTATCTCCCCGGGACCCTACAATGAGCAGTTCTTC,CASSISPGPYNEQFF
-,TRBJ2-5,TRBV6-2/TRBV6-3,-,TGTGCCAGCAGCATTCAAGAGACCCAGTACTTC,CASSIQETQYF
few,TRBJ2-7,TRBV6-1,TRBD1,TGTGCCAGCAGTGACGGACAGGGAACCGAGCAGTACTTC,CASSDGQGTEQYF
-,TRBJ2-7,TRBV7-9,-,TGTACCAGCAGCTTAACAGGAGCCTACGAGCAGTACTTC,CTSSLTGAYEQYF
-,TRBJ1-5,TRBV6-5,-,TGTGCCAGCAGTTACTTGGGGAGCAATCAGCCCCAGCATTTT,CASSYLGSNQPQHF
-,TRBJ2-1,TRBV5-8,TRBD1,TGTGCCAGCAGCTCCCTCAAAGGGGGCGCCTACAATGAGCAGTTCTTC,CASSSLKGGAYNEQFF
once,TRBJ1-3,TRBV30,-,TGTGCCTGTCGGACGGGTGCTGGGAACACCATATATTTT,CACRTGAGNTIYF
-,TRBJ2-7,TRBV29-1,TRBD1,TGCAGCGTTAACGACAGGGGGATCTCCTACGAGCAGTACTTC,CSVNDRGISYEQYF
-,TRBJ1-3,TRBV30,TRBD1,TGTGCCAGCTTGACGCGGGACAGTGGAAACACCATATATTTT,CASLTRDSGNTIYF
-,TRBJ1-2,TRBV29-1,-,TGCAGCGTTGCAAGAAGAAGCACGGGAAACTATGGCTACACCTTC,CSVARRSTGNYGYTF
-,TRBJ1-6,TRBV11-2,TRBD1,TGTGCCAGCAGAAGTATCAGGGGGCGAGGTTCACCCCTCCACTTT,CASRSIRGRGSPLHF
-,TRBJ1-4,TRBV15,TRBD1,TGTGCCACCAGCAGAGACGGACAGGGCAGTGAAAAACTGTTTTTT,CATSRDGQGSEKLFF
-,TRBJ2-5,TRBV28,-,TGTGCCAGCAGTTTTCCGGGGTTCGGAGAGACCCAGTACTTC,CASSFPGFGETQYF
-,TRBJ1-1,TRBV4-1,-,TGCGCCAGCAGCCAAGATCGGGGTGGAGGGAGGAACACTGAAGCTTTCTTT,CASSQDRGGGRNTEAFF
-,TRBJ2-5,TRBV3-1/TRBV3-2,-,TGTGCCAGCAGCCAACTCAGGGAGACCCAGTACTTC,CASSQLRETQYF
-,TRBJ1-2,TRBV28,TRBD1,TGTGCGATCGGACAGGGGGTATATGGCTACACCTTC,CAIGQGVYGYTF